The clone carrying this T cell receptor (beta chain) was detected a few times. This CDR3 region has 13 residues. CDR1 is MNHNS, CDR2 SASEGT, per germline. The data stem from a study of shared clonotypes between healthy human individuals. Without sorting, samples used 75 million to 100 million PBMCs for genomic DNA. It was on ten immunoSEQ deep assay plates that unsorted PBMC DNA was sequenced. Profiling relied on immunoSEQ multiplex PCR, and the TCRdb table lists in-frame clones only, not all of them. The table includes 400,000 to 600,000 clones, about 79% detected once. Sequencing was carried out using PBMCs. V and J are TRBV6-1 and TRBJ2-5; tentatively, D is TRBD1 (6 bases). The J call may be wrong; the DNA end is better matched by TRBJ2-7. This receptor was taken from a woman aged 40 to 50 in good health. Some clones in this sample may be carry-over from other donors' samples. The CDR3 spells CASRTKGVYEQYF. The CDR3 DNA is TGTGCCAGCAGAACTAAGGGGGTCTACGAGCAGTACTTC.